This entry lists 32 T cell receptor beta chains sequenced from one sample in a study of blood T cell repertoires in COVID-19. Measured with immunoSEQ multiplex PCR; TCRdb has only the in-frame clones, and not every one. The table records roughly 160,000 clones, approximately 90% of them present only once. The source material was peripheral blood. These receptors all stem from a young man with COVID-19, enrolled during active disease.

This chain connects TRBV27 to TRBJ1-2; 10 nucleotides line up with TRBD1. With V trimmed by 3 bases and J by 6 bases, 1 base remained unmatched. The CDR3 is made up of 13 amino acids. CDR1 is MNHEY and CDR2 is SMNVEV in the germline V gene (reference sequence). CDR3 sequence reads: CASSLTGGNGYTF. CDR3 sequence (DNA): TGTGCCAGCAGTTTGACAGGGGGCAATGGCTACACCTTC.

A remark on this clone: The sample carries other DNA sequences with the same CDR3. The rearrangement uses TRBV5-1 and TRBJ2-1, with D unresolved. This CDR3 is 11 amino acids long. The V gene lost 2 bases and the J gene lost 6 bases, with 3 bases spanning the gap. CDR1 SGHRS and CDR2 YFSETQ come from the germline V gene. In nucleotides, the CDR3 is TGCGCCAGCAGCTTCAGCAATGAGCAGTTCTTC. Amino acids: CASSFSNEQFF.

This clone was observed once. This chain links TRBV9 with TRBJ2-1; possible D gene TRBD1, 6 bases. Germline CDR1 is SGDLS and CDR2 is YYNGEE. The CDR3 length is 15 residues. V lost 4 bases, J lost 2 bases, and 13 bases lay in between. The CDR3 DNA is TGTGCCAGCAGCCCAAACAGGGTTGCCTACAATGAGCAGTTCTTC. Protein sequence: CASSPNRVAYNEQFF.

The chain recombines TRBV6-2 or TRBV6-3 with TRBJ1-5; TRBD1 agrees at 7 bases. The trim removed 1 base at V and 0 bases at J, leaving 6 bases unmatched. From germline, CDR1 is MNHEY and CDR2 SVGEGT. The length of the CDR3 is 17 residues. The CDR3 reads CASSYYRTGGSNQPQHF. The CDR3 DNA follows: TGTGCCAGCAGTTACTATCGGACAGGAGGTAGCAATCAGCCCCAGCATTTT.

The chain employs TRBV24-1 and TRBJ2-1, with TRBD1 as a possible D gene (6 bases). Germline CDR1 reads KGHDR; CDR2 reads SFDVKD. This CDR3 is built from 14 residues. Trimming removed 4 bases from V and 6 bases from J, with 12 bases in between. The CDR3 DNA sequence: TGTGCCACCAGTGACCCCACAGGGAGCAATGAGCAGTTCTTC. Translated: CATSDPTGSNEQFF.

The genes are TRBV29-1 and TRBJ1-5, with D maybe TRBD1 (5 bases). CDR3 length equals 14 residues. Germline V lookup: CDR1 SQVTM, CDR2 ANQGSEA. The V gene lost 7 bases and the J gene lost 10 bases, with 23 bases spanning the gap. CDR3 loop: CSAKNSGSSSPQHF. CDR3 bases: TGCAGCGCCAAAAACTCAGGGTCCTCGTCTCCCCAGCATTTT.

The chain combines TRBV5-1 with TRBJ1-6; TRBD1 might be the D (6 bases). Trimming left V 4 bases short and J 9 bases short, with 20 bases between. Germline V gene data show CDR1 as SGHRS and CDR2 as YFSETQ. The CDR3 runs 16 residues. This CDR3 reads CASSPSGTPITSPLHF. As DNA, the CDR3 is TGCGCCAGCAGCCCCTCCGGGACACCTATAACTTCACCCCTCCACTTT.

This clone was seen only once. The chain links TRBV6-2 or TRBV6-3 to TRBJ2-2, with TRBD1 matching 7 bases. J gave up 6 bases and V 2 bases, and 3 bases lay outside the gene matches. CDR1 and CDR2 (germline): MNHEY, SVGEGT. The CDR3 totals 14 residues. The chain's CDR3 is CASSYEGAAGELFF. DNA for the CDR3: TGTGCCAGCAGTTACGAGGGGGCGGCCGGGGAGCTGTTTTTT.

About this clone itself: Other nucleotide sequences from this sample produce the same CDR3. The chain joins TRBV19 to TRBJ1-1; D is ambiguous. The CDR3 covers 12 residues. Germline V gene data show CDR1 as LNHDA and CDR2 as SQIVND (reference sequence). V was trimmed by 9 bases and J by 2 bases, leaving 10 bases between them. The CDR3 DNA sequence: TGTGCCAGCCGTCGAGGTAACACTGAAGCTTTCTTT. Translated, it gives CASRRGNTEAFF. Together with reference TRBV19 and TRBJ1-1, the CDR3 gives the full variable domain: DGGITQSPKYLFRKEGQNVTLSCEQNLNHDAMYWYRQDPGQGLRLIYYSQIVNDFQKGDIAEGYSVSREKKESFPLTVTSAQKNPTAFYLCASRRGNTEAFFGQGTRLTVV.

This sequence joins TRBV6-1 and TRBJ1-1, with a possible D match to TRBD1 (5 bases). V was clipped by 2 bases and J by 1 base, with 8 bases between them. Per germline, CDR1 MNHNS and CDR2 SASEGT. The CDR3 extends over 14 amino acids. The chain's CDR3 is CASSERQTNTEAFF. In nucleotides, the CDR3 is TGTGCCAGCAGTGAACGACAGACGAACACTGAAGCTTTCTTT.

This chain connects TRBV5-1 to TRBJ2-3; 12 nucleotides align to TRBD2. This CDR3 is built from 16 residues. The germline V gene encodes CDR1 SGHRS and CDR2 YFSETQ. With V trimmed by 4 bases and J by 9 bases, 12 bases remained unmatched. The CDR3, as DNA: TGCGCCAGCAGCCTGGGGGCTAGCGGGAGGGCAAAGACGCAGTATTTT. It yields the protein CASSLGASGRAKTQYF.

This chain uses TRBV28 with TRBJ1-2, with TRBD1 matching over 9 bases. The V segment lost 5 bases and the J segment 8 bases; nucleotides outside the gene matches: 9. From germline, CDR1 is MDHEN and CDR2 SYDVKM. This CDR3 comprises 14 residues. CDR3 DNA sequence: TGTGCCAGCAGTGGGGTATGGACAGGGGCCGGCTACACCTTC. Translated, it gives CASSGVWTGAGYTF.

The gene calls are TRBV6-2 or TRBV6-3 and TRBJ1-5, with D unclear. This CDR3 has 12 residues. Germline V gene lookup returns CDR1 MNHEY and CDR2 SVGEGT. The V end was cut by 6 bases, the J end by 7 bases, with 10 bases between. The CDR3 loop is CASSKLLQPQHF. CDR3 sequence (DNA): TGTGCCAGCAGCAAATTATTGCAGCCCCAGCATTTT.

The chain combines TRBV5-6 with TRBJ1-5; unclear D gene. The V end was cut by 3 bases, the J end by 3 bases, with 4 bases between. The length of the CDR3 is 12 residues. Germline assignment: CDR1 SGHDT and CDR2 YYEEEE. Written as DNA, the CDR3 is TGTGCCAGCAGCTCTTTCAATCAGCCCCAGCATTTT. It codes for CASSSFNQPQHF.

The chain recombines TRBV5-1 with TRBJ1-1, with D possibly being TRBD1 (5 bases). The CDR3 loop spans 14 amino acids. V was pared by 7 bases and J by 2 bases, with 15 bases between. Per germline, CDR1 SGHRS and CDR2 YFSETQ. CDR3 DNA sequence: TGCGCCAGCTCCTCGCGGGGCGAAAACACTGAAGCTTTCTTT. This gives the protein CASSSRGENTEAFF. The whole variable domain, filled in from reference TRBV5-1 and TRBJ1-1, reads KAGVTQTPRYLIKTRGQQVTLSCSPISGHRSVSWYQQTPGQGLQFLFEYFSETQRNKGNFPGRFSGRQFSNSRSEMNVSTLELGDSALYLCASSSRGENTEAFFGQGTRLTVV.

This sequence joins TRBV27 and TRBJ1-5, with D perhaps TRBD1 (5 bases). This CDR3 is 12 amino acids long. Germline V gene lookup returns CDR1 MNHEY and CDR2 SMNVEV (reference sequence). Trimming left V 5 bases short and J 7 bases short, with 9 bases between. The CDR3 sequence: CASSPRVQPQHF. CDR3 sequence (DNA): TGTGCCAGCAGTCCCAGGGTGCAGCCCCAGCATTTT.

The J gene is TRBJ2-1, the V gene TRBV7-3, with D unresolved. Trimming took 5 bases from V and 2 from J, leaving 19 bases between them. The germline gives CDR1 SGHTA, CDR2 FQGTGA. This CDR3 has 17 residues. This CDR3 is CASSPTGVSSTYNEQFF. CDR3 coding DNA: TGTGCCAGCAGCCCGACTGGAGTGAGTTCTACCTACAATGAGCAGTTCTTC.

This clone showed up just a few times. The chain is built from TRBV27 and TRBJ2-1; TRBD2 aligns across 10 bases. Germline-derived CDR1 and CDR2 are MNHEY and SMNVEV (reference sequence). The CDR3 has 15 residues. The J segment lost 3 bases and the V segment lost 5 bases, leaving 4 bases of the junction unmatched. The CDR3 spells CASSPASGSYNEQFF. In DNA, the CDR3 is TGTGCCAGCAGTCCCGCTAGCGGGAGCTACAATGAGCAGTTCTTC.

The chain employs TRBV15 and TRBJ2-7; maybe TRBD1 (5 bases). The CDR3 is 12 amino acids. Looked up from germline, CDR1 is LNHNV and CDR2 is YYDKDF (reference sequence). V lost 3 bases and J lost 7, with 10 bases in between. The CDR3, as DNA: TGTGCCACCAGCAGGCAGACAGATGAGCAGTACTTC. It specifies CATSRQTDEQYF.

The chain is built from TRBV24-1 and TRBJ2-3, with 7 positions matching TRBD1. The ends lost 9 bases at V and 0 bases at J; junction bases unmatched: 5. This CDR3 contains 14 residues. Germline CDR1 KGHDR, CDR2 SFDVKD. CDR3 loop: CATRDRASTDTQYF. The CDR3 bases are TGTGCCACCCGGGACAGAGCTAGCACAGATACGCAGTATTTT.

This clone was seen only once. V usage is TRBV19 and J usage is TRBJ1-1, with 7 positions matching TRBD1. CDR1 LNHDA and CDR2 SQIVND come from the germline V gene (reference sequence). V lost 7 bases, J lost 0 bases, and 5 bases stayed unmatched. The CDR3 consists of 14 residues. The CDR3 here is CASTLRGVNTEAFF. In DNA form, the CDR3 reads TGTGCCAGTACACTCAGGGGGGTGAACACTGAAGCTTTCTTT.

The chain is built from TRBV6-2 or TRBV6-3 and TRBJ2-1, with TRBD1 matching over 7 bases. Germline values: CDR1 MNHEY, CDR2 SVGEGT. Trimming removed 0 bases from V and 7 bases from J; junction bases left unmatched: 9. The CDR3 extends over 16 amino acids. CDR3 DNA sequence: TGTGCCAGCAGTTACTCCCTGGACAGGTGGGTGAATGAGCAGTTCTTC. It specifies CASSYSLDRWVNEQFF.

The chain has TRBV6-2 or TRBV6-3 and TRBJ1-5, with D perhaps TRBD1 (6 bases). The CDR3 totals 15 residues. Looked up from germline, CDR1 is MNHEY and CDR2 is SVGEGT. V was cut by 6 bases and J by 0 bases, with 12 bases left in between. The CDR3 DNA sequence: TGTGCCAGCAGCAGAGGGGGATATAGCAATCAGCCCCAGCATTTT. Protein product: CASSRGGYSNQPQHF.

The CDR3 nucleotides are TGTGCCACCAGTAACGGCTACGAGCAGTACTTC. It is translated as CATSNGYEQYF. The chain carries TRBV24-1 and TRBJ2-7; D gene uncertain. CDR1 and CDR2 from the germline V gene are KGHDR and SFDVKD. This CDR3 contains 11 residues. With 6 bases removed from V and 3 bases from J, the gap between germline ends came to 5 bases.

The chain uses TRBV28 and TRBJ2-5; 10 bases agree with TRBD1. The CDR3 totals 16 residues. The germline V gene encodes CDR1 MDHEN and CDR2 SYDVKM. After removal of 6 bases from V and 4 bases from J, the junction contained 11 bases not matched to a gene. As DNA, the CDR3 is TGTGCCAGCAGACCCCGGGACAGGGGAAGTCGAGAGACCCAGTACTTC. Its translation is CASRPRDRGSRETQYF.

The CDR3 region has the DNA TGTGCCAGCAGATACGACAGGGGGGCAGACCAATTGCGAGGGGTTCAGTCCTACGAGCAGTACTTC. It yields the protein CASRYDRGADQLRGVQSYEQYF. This chain uses TRBV28 with TRBJ2-7; 9 positions match TRBD1. J gave up 1 base and V 6 bases, and 28 bases lay outside the gene matches. Germline V gene data show CDR1 as MDHEN and CDR2 as SYDVKM. This CDR3 is built from 22 residues.

The chain is built from TRBV2 and TRBJ2-1; D not resolved. V lost 6 bases, J lost 0 bases, and 18 bases lay in between. CDR1 and CDR2 from the germline V gene are SNHLY and FYNNEI. This CDR3 is built from 17 residues. The CDR3 here is CASSRSSVTSSYNEQFF. The CDR3 DNA sequence: TGTGCCAGCAGCCGATCAAGCGTCACCTCCTCCTACAATGAGCAGTTCTTC.

The rearrangement joins TRBV2 to TRBJ2-5; TRBD1 matches 10 bases. The CDR3 is 13 amino acids. The V gene end was trimmed by 6 bases and the J gene end by 5 bases; junction bases not matched to a gene: 3. The germline CDR1 and CDR2 sequences are SNHLY and FYNNEI. The CDR3 nucleotides are TGTGCCAGCAGGGGACAGGGGCGGGAGACCCAGTACTTC. Amino acids: CASRGQGRETQYF.

The chain employs TRBV27 and TRBJ2-7; 9 positions match TRBD1. Germline trimming cut 9 bases from V and 2 bases from J; bases unmatched to any gene: 5. Germline V gene lookup returns CDR1 MNHEY and CDR2 SMNVEV (reference sequence). The CDR3 contains 13 residues. CDR3 nucleotides: TGTGCCAGTCGGACAGGGGCCACCTACGAGCAGTACTTC. Encoded protein: CASRTGATYEQYF.

The chain carries TRBV27 and TRBJ1-2, with D perhaps matching TRBD1 (5 bases). The germline V gene has CDR1 MNHEY and CDR2 SMNVEV (reference sequence). Trimming removed 5 bases at V and 3 bases at J, with 16 bases between. The CDR3 runs to 15 residues. The DNA for the CDR3 is TGTGCCAGCAGTCCAAGGACACCCTCGCACTATGGCTACACCTTC. It codes for CASSPRTPSHYGYTF.

This rearrangement joins TRBV3-1 (or the pseudogene TRBV3-2) to TRBJ1-6, with 8 bases identical to TRBD1. The V gene's germline CDR1 is LGHDT and CDR2 YNNKEL (reference sequence). This CDR3 has 14 amino acids. With V trimmed by 5 bases and J by 8 bases, 5 bases remained unmatched. The chain's CDR3 is CASSRETGDSPLHF. CDR3 coding DNA: TGTGCCAGCAGCAGGGAGACAGGGGATTCACCCCTCCACTTT.

This chain connects TRBV5-5 to TRBJ2-1; 11 bases line up with TRBD2. This CDR3 region has 17 residues. Trimming at V came to 2 bases and at J to 6 bases, leaving 10 bases not matched to a gene. Looked up from germline, CDR1 is SGHKS and CDR2 is YYEKEE (reference sequence). CDR3 nucleotide sequence: TGTGCCAGCAGCTTCGAACCGGGACTAGCGGCGTCCAATGAGCAGTTCTTC. Its protein is CASSFEPGLAASNEQFF. Full variable domain (outside the CDR3, taken from reference TRBV5-5 and TRBJ2-1): DAGVTQSPTHLIKTRGQQVTLRCSPISGHKSVSWYQQVLGQGPQFIFQYYEKEERGRGNFPDRFSARQFPNYSSELNVNALLLGDSALYLCASSFEPGLAASNEQFFGPGTRLTVL.